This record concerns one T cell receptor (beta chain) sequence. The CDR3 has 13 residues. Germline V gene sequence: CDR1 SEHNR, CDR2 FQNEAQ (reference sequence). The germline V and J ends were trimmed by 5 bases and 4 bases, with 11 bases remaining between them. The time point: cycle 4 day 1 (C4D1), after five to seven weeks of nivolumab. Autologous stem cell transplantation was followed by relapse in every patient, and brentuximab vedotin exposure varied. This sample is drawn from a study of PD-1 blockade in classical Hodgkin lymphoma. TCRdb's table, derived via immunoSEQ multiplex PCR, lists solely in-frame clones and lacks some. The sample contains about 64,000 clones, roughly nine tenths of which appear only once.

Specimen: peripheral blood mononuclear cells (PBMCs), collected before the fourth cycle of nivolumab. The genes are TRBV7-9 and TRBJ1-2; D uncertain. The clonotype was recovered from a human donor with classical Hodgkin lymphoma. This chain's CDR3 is CASSKSFSYGYTF. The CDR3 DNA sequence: TGTGCCAGCAGCAAGTCGTTCTCCTATGGCTACACCTTC.